A selection of T cell receptor beta chains follows, all from one sample in a study of cytomegalovirus exposure and HLA in healthy donors. Profiled with immunoSEQ multiplex PCR; TCRdb holds only in-frame clones, not every one. The repertoire holds more than 95,000 clones, around 85% seen once, with about 4.1% in the top ten. Sequencing was carried out using PBMCs. The origin of the receptors is a man younger than 35 in good health and CMV-seropositive. The CDR3 runs from the conserved cysteine through the conserved F or W. The D gene is left open where the match is weak. Expanded clones are given a class, and other clones once, few, many or no size at all.

abundance: -; d_gene: TRBD1; j_gene: TRBJ1-3; v_gene: TRBV28; CDR3aa: CASSPGQGGPKSGNTIYF; CDR3nt: TGTGCCAGCAGTCCGGGACAGGGGGGACCGAAGTCTGGAAACACCATATATTTT
abundance: -; d_gene: -; j_gene: TRBJ1-4; v_gene: TRBV29-1; CDR3aa: CSVSTGRGDEKLFF; CDR3nt: TGCAGCGTTTCAACAGGGAGGGGGGATGAAAAACTGTTTTTT
abundance: -; d_gene: -; j_gene: TRBJ1-1; v_gene: TRBV7-2; CDR3aa: CASSLPASPEAFF; CDR3nt: TGTGCCAGCAGCTTACCCGCCAGTCCCGAAGCTTTCTTT
abundance: -; d_gene: -; j_gene: TRBJ1-1; v_gene: TRBV5-1; CDR3aa: CASSLAGQGDTEAFF; CDR3nt: TGCGCCAGCAGCTTGGCTGGCCAGGGCGACACTGAAGCTTTCTTT
abundance: -; d_gene: -; j_gene: TRBJ1-3; v_gene: TRBV5-8; CDR3aa: CASSFVIGQRIPGNTIYF; CDR3nt: TGTGCCAGCAGCTTTGTGATCGGACAGAGGATCCCTGGAAACACCATATATTTT
abundance: -; d_gene: -; j_gene: TRBJ1-1; v_gene: TRBV7-9; CDR3aa: CASSTGNTEAFF; CDR3nt: TGTGCCAGCAGCACGGGGAACACTGAAGCTTTCTTT
abundance: -; d_gene: TRBD1; j_gene: TRBJ2-1; v_gene: TRBV11-2; CDR3aa: CASSLGRAGRQGQFF; CDR3nt: TGTGCCAGCAGCTTAGGGCGGGCTGGTCGACAGGGGCAGTTCTTC
abundance: -; d_gene: -; j_gene: TRBJ2-3; v_gene: TRBV6-4; CDR3aa: CASSDTTGDTDTQYF; CDR3nt: TGTGCCAGCAGTGACACTACAGGAGACACAGATACGCAGTATTTT
abundance: once; d_gene: -; j_gene: TRBJ2-3; v_gene: TRBV4-1; CDR3aa: CASSPRGRTDTQYF; CDR3nt: TGCGCCAGCAGCCCTAGGGGCAGAACAGATACGCAGTATTTT
abundance: -; d_gene: -; j_gene: TRBJ2-7; v_gene: TRBV19; CDR3aa: CASSIRQGGEQYF; CDR3nt: TGTGCCAGTAGTATTCGACAGGGAGGCGAGCAGTACTTC
abundance: once; d_gene: -; j_gene: TRBJ2-7; v_gene: TRBV15; CDR3aa: CATSRGEEQYF; CDR3nt: TGTGCCACCAGCAGAGGCGAGGAGCAGTACTTC
abundance: -; d_gene: TRBD1; j_gene: TRBJ1-2; v_gene: TRBV29-1; CDR3aa: CSDGETGGRSYTF; CDR3nt: TGCAGCGACGGGGAGACAGGGGGCCGGAGCTACACCTTC
abundance: -; d_gene: -; j_gene: TRBJ1-1; v_gene: TRBV10-1; CDR3aa: CASSSFWGEISEAFF; CDR3nt: TGCGCCAGCAGTAGCTTTTGGGGGGAGATCTCTGAAGCTTTCTTT
abundance: -; d_gene: TRBD1; j_gene: TRBJ1-3; v_gene: TRBV4-1; CDR3aa: CASSFGQGSGNTIYF; CDR3nt: TGCGCCAGCAGCTTCGGACAGGGTTCTGGCAACACCATATATTTT
abundance: -; d_gene: -; j_gene: TRBJ2-7; v_gene: TRBV5-1; CDR3aa: CASGPSVGHQYF; CDR3nt: TGCGCCAGCGGCCCTTCAGTGGGGCATCAGTACTTC
abundance: -; d_gene: TRBD2; j_gene: TRBJ2-5; v_gene: TRBV14; CDR3aa: CASSHRLAGGQIGETQYF; CDR3nt: TGTGCCAGCAGCCACCGACTAGCGGGGGGGCAGATCGGCGAGACCCAGTACTTC
abundance: -; d_gene: -; j_gene: TRBJ2-2; v_gene: TRBV2; CDR3aa: CASRQEHTGELFF; CDR3nt: TGTGCCAGCAGACAGGAGCACACCGGGGAGCTGTTTTTT
abundance: once; d_gene: TRBD1; j_gene: TRBJ2-2; v_gene: TRBV5-1; CDR3aa: CASREPGTDTGELFF; CDR3nt: TGCGCCAGCAGAGAACCCGGGACAGACACCGGGGAGCTGTTTTTT
abundance: -; d_gene: -; j_gene: TRBJ2-3; v_gene: TRBV15; CDR3aa: CATSRGQALTDTQYF; CDR3nt: TGTGCCACCAGCAGAGGACAGGCCCTCACAGATACGCAGTATTTT
abundance: -; d_gene: TRBD1; j_gene: TRBJ1-3; v_gene: TRBV13; CDR3aa: CASSLGTGQTNSGNTIYF; CDR3nt: TGTGCCAGCAGCTTAGGTACGGGACAGACGAACTCTGGAAACACCATATATTTT
abundance: -; d_gene: -; j_gene: TRBJ2-1; v_gene: TRBV5-4; CDR3aa: CASSLAISLDSGNEQFF; CDR3nt: TGTGCCAGCAGCTTGGCCATTTCGCTCGATTCGGGCAATGAGCAGTTCTTC
abundance: once; d_gene: -; j_gene: TRBJ2-7; v_gene: TRBV28; CDR3aa: CASRSKYEQYF; CDR3nt: TGTGCCAGCCGATCTAAATACGAGCAGTACTTC
abundance: -; d_gene: TRBD1; j_gene: TRBJ1-2; v_gene: TRBV5-1; CDR3aa: CASSHRDRGYTF; CDR3nt: TGCGCCAGCAGTCATCGGGACAGAGGCTACACCTTC
abundance: -; d_gene: TRBD2; j_gene: TRBJ2-2; v_gene: TRBV5-4; CDR3aa: CASSNSGGETGELFF; CDR3nt: TGTGCCAGCAGCAATAGCGGGGGGGAAACCGGGGAGCTGTTTTTT
abundance: many; d_gene: -; j_gene: TRBJ1-1; v_gene: TRBV13; CDR3aa: CASSLGTTEAFF; CDR3nt: TGTGCCAGCAGCTTAGGGACAACTGAAGCTTTCTTT
abundance: -; d_gene: TRBD2; j_gene: TRBJ2-1; v_gene: TRBV30; CDR3aa: CAWSGTRGSPRNEQFF; CDR3nt: TGTGCCTGGAGTGGGACTAGGGGTTCACCTAGAAATGAGCAGTTCTTC